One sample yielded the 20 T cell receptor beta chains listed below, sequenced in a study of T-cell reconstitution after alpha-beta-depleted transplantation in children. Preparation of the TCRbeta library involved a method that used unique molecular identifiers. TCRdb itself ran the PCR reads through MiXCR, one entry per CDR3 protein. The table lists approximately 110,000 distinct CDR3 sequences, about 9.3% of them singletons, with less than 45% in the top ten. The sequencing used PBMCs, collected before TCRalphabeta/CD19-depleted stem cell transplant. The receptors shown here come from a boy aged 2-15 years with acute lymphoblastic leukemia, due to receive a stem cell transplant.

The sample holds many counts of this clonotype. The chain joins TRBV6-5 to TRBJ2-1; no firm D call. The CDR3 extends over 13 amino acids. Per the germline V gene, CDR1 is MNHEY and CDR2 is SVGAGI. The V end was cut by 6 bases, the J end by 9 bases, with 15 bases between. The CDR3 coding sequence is TGTGCCAGCAGCCAAAACATCTGGGCTGAGCAGTTCTTC. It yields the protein CASSQNIWAEQFF.

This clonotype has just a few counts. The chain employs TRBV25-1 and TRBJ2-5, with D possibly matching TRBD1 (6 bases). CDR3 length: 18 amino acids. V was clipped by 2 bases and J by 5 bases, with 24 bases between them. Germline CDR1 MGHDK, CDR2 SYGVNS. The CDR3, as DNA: TGTGCCAGCAGTGAAGAACAGGGTGGCCAAGTGTTGACGGAGACCCAGTACTTC. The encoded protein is CASSEEQGGQVLTETQYF.

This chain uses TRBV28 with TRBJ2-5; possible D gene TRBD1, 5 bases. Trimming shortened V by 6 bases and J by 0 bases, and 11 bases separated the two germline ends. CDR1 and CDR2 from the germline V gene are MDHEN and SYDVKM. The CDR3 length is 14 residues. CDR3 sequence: CASSRDSYQETQYF. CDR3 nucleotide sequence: TGTGCCAGCAGCCGAGACAGTTACCAAGAGACCCAGTACTTC.

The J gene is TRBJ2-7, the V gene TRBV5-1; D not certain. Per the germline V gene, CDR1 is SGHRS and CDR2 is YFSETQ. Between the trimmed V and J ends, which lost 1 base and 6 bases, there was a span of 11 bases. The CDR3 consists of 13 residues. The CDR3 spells CASSLRLMGEQYF. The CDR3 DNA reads TGCGCCAGCAGCTTGAGACTGATGGGCGAGCAGTACTTC.

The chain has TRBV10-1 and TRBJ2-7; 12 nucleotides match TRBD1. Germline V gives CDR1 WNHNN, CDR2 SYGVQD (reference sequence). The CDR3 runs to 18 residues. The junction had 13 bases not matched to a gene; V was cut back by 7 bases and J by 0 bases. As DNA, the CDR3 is TGCGCCAGCAATCCTGGGACAGGGGGCTCCTATAGCTCCTACGAGCAGTACTTC. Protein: CASNPGTGGSYSSYEQYF.

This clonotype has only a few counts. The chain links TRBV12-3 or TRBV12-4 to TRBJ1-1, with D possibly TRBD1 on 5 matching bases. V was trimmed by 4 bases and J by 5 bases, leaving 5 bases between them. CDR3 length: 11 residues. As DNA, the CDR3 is TGTGCCAGCAGTTCAGGGACTGAAGCTTTCTTT. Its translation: CASSSGTEAFF.

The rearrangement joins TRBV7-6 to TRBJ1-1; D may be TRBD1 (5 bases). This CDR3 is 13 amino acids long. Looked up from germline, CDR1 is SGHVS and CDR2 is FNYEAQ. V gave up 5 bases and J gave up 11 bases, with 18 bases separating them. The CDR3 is CASSQYPGDRAFF. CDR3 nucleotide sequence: TGTGCCAGCAGCCAGTACCCGGGGGATCGGGCTTTCTTT. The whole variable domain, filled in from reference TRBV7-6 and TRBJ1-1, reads GAGVSQSPRYKVTKRGQDVALRCDPISGHVSLYWYRQALGQGPEFLTYFNYEAQQDKSGLPNDRFSAERPEGSISTLTIQRTEQRDSAMYRCASSQYPGDRAFFGQGTRLTVV.

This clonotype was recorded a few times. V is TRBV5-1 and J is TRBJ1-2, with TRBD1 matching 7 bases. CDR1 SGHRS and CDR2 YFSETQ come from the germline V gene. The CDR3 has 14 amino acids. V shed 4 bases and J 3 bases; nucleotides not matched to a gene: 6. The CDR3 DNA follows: TGCGCCAGCAGCCCCCAGACAGGGCACTATGGCTACACCTTC. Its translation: CASSPQTGHYGYTF.

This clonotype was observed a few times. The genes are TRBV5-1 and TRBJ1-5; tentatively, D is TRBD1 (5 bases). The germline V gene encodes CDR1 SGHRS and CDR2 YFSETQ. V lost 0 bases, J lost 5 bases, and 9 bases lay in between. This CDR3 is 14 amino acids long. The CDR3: CASSLVGGDQPQHF. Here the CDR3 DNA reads TGCGCCAGCAGCTTGGTTGGGGGAGATCAGCCCCAGCATTTT.

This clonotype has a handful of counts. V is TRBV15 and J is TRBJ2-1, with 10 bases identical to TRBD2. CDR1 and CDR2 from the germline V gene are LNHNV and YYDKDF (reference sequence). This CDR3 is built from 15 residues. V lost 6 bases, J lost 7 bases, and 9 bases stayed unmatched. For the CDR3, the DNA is TGTGCCACCAGAGGGGGACTAGCGAGGGAGAATGAGCAGTTCTTC. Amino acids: CATRGGLARENEQFF.

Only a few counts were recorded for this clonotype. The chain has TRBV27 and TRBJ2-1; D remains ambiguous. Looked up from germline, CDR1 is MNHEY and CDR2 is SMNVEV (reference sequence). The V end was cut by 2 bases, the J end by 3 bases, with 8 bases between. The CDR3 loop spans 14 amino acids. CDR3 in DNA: TGTGCCAGCAGTTTACGGTCGGGCTACAATGAGCAGTTCTTC. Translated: CASSLRSGYNEQFF.

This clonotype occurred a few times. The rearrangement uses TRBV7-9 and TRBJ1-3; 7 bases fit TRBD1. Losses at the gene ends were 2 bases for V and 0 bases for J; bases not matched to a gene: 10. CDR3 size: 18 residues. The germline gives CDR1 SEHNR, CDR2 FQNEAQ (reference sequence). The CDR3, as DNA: TGTGCCAGCAGCTTAAGTGGCGGGGACAGCCGCTCTGGAAACACCATATATTTT. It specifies CASSLSGGDSRSGNTIYF.

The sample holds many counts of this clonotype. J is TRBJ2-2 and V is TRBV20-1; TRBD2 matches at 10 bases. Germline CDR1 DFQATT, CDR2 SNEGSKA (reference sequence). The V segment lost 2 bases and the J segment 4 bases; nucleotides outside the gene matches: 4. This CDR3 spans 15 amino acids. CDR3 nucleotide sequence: TGCAGTGCTAGACCCAGCGGGGGGGGCACCGGGGAGCTGTTTTTT. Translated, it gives CSARPSGGGTGELFF.

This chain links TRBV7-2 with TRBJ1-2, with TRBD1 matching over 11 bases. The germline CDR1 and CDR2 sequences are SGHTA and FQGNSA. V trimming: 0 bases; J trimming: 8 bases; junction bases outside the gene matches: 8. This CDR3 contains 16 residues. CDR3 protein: CASSLAGTGGVWGYTF. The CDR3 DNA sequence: TGTGCCAGCAGCTTAGCCGGGACAGGGGGAGTATGGGGCTACACCTTC.

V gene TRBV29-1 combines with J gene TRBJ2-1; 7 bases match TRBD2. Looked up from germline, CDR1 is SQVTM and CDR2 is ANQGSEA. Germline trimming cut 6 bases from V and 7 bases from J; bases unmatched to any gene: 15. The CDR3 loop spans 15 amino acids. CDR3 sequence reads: CSVHPGGGPRNEQFF. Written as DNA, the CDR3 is TGCAGCGTCCATCCCGGGGGAGGGCCTCGGAATGAGCAGTTCTTC.

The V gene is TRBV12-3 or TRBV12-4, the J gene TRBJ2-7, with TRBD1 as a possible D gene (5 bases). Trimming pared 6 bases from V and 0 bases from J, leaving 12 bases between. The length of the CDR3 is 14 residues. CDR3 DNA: TGTGCCAGCAGCACGACAGCTAACTCCTACGAGCAGTACTTC. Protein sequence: CASSTTANSYEQYF.

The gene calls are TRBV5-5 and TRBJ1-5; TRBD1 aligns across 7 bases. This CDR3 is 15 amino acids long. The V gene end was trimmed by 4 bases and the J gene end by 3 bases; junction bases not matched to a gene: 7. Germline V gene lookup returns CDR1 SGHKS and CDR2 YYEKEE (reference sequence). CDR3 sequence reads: CASSGTVQPNQPQHF. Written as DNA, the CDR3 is TGTGCCAGCAGCGGGACAGTCCAACCCAATCAGCCCCAGCATTTT.

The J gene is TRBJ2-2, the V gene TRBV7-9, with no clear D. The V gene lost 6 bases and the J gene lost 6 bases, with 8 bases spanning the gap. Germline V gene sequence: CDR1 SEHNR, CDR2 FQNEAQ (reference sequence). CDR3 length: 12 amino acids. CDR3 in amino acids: CASRDLAGELFF. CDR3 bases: TGTGCCAGCAGAGACCTGGCCGGGGAGCTGTTTTTT.

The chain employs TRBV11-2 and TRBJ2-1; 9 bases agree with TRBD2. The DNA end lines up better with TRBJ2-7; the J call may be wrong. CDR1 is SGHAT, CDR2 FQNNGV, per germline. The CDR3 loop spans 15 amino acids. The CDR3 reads CASSLELAGYYEQYF. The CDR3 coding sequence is TGTGCCAGCAGCTTAGAGCTAGCGGGATACTACGAGCAGTACTTC.

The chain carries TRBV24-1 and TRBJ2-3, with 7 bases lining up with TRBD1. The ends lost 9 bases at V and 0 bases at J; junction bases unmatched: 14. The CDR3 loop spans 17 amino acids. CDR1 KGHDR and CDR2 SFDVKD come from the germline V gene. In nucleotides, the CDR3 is TGTGCCACCTCCGGGACAGAACATAAAGATAGCACAGATACGCAGTATTTT. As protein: CATSGTEHKDSTDTQYF.